This T cell receptor beta chain was documented in a study of read filtering for tumor transcriptome and immune sequencing. Trimming shortened V by 0 bases and J by 4 bases, and 11 bases separated the two germline ends. The CDR3 is 15 residues long. Per germline, CDR1 SGDLS and CDR2 YYNGEE. In its sample, this clonotype was seen many times. Molecular barcoded adaptors covering alpha/delta and beta/gamma chains were used on roughly 370 ng RNA. TCRdb reanalysed the reads using MiXCR and keeps one entry per CDR3 protein. In the table there are 130,000 or so distinct CDR3 sequences, approximately 13% of which are singletons.

The sequencing sample was made of a population of CD138-negative cells sorted from bone marrow. This chain uses TRBV9 with TRBJ2-4; D is undetermined. The source of this sequence is a donor at least 40 years old with multiple myeloma. The CDR3 sequence: CASSVGTVGKNIQYF. CDR3 nucleotides: TGTGCCAGCAGCGTAGGTACCGTTGGGAAAAACATTCAGTACTTC.